Following are 22 T cell receptor beta chains from one sample sequenced in a study of beta chain features in type 1 diabetes. Study results and limitations: All four CD4+ subsets of Type 1 diabetes patients contained TCRB CDR3s that were moderately but significantly shorter.

The study reverse transcribed the entire isolated RNA, so it sequenced expressed TCRB transcripts. Libraries were prepared by immunoSEQ multiplex PCR; TCRdb keeps only in-frame clonotypes and omits some of them. Of about 280,000 clones listed, over 14% are singletons. The antigens these receptors bind are not known. Sequencing was performed on naive CD4+ T cells from blood. These receptors were collected from a man younger than 30 with type 1 diabetes.

V is TRBV2 and J is TRBJ2-7; TRBD1 aligns across 9 bases. The junction had 7 bases not matched to a gene; V was cut back by 8 bases and J by 5 bases. The CDR3 sequence is 13 residues long. From germline, CDR1 is SNHLY and CDR2 FYNNEI. The CDR3, as DNA: TGTGCCAGCGGTGGGACAGGGACCCACGAGCAGTACTTC. Its protein is CASGGTGTHEQYF.

This clone was counted a few times. V and J are TRBV19 and TRBJ2-7, with D maybe TRBD2 (5 bases). CDR3 length: 14 amino acids. Germline CDR1 and CDR2: LNHDA and SQIVND (reference sequence). V lost 2 bases to trimming and J lost 1 base, with 9 bases between them. CDR3 nucleotides: TGTGCCAGTAGTATACGGACTGGATCCTACGAGCAGTACTTC. Encoded protein: CASSIRTGSYEQYF.

V gene TRBV19 combines with J gene TRBJ2-7, with 11 bases aligning to TRBD1. The CDR3 covers 14 residues. In germline, CDR1 is LNHDA, CDR2 SQIVND (reference sequence). The V and J ends lost 4 bases and 7 bases, in that order; junction bases with no gene match: 6. In DNA form, the CDR3 reads TGTGCCAGTAGTACCGGGACAGGGGGAAAAGAGCAGTACTTC. Its translation: CASSTGTGGKEQYF.

The chain is built from TRBV7-2 and TRBJ2-1; D possibly corresponds to TRBD1 (6 bases). Germline values: CDR1 SGHTA, CDR2 FQGNSA. V lost 7 bases and J 9 bases, leaving 10 bases between the germline ends. The CDR3 runs to 11 residues. CDR3 amino acids: CASTGVAEQFF. CDR3 in DNA: TGTGCCAGCACAGGGGTGGCTGAGCAGTTCTTC.

The rearrangement uses TRBV30 and TRBJ1-1, with D hard to call. CDR1 GTSNPN and CDR2 SVGIG come from the germline V gene (reference sequence). CDR3 length equals 16 residues. Trimming stripped 2 bases from V and 2 bases from J, with 18 bases between. The CDR3 sequence is CAWSPGTGAFNTEAFF. Here the CDR3 DNA reads TGTGCCTGGAGTCCAGGAACGGGAGCATTTAACACTGAAGCTTTCTTT.

This clone showed up just a few times. The V call is TRBV9, the J call TRBJ2-3, with 8 bases aligning to TRBD2. Per germline, CDR1 SGDLS and CDR2 YYNGEE. The CDR3 sequence is 18 residues long. V lost 0 bases and J lost 0; bases outside the gene matches: 9. This chain's CDR3 is CASSVATSGILSTDTQYF. The CDR3 bases are TGTGCCAGCAGCGTAGCCACTAGCGGCATCCTGAGCACAGATACGCAGTATTTT.

Only a few counts were recorded for this clone. The V gene is TRBV11-2, the J gene TRBJ2-1; 10 bases are shared with TRBD2. The J segment lost 9 bases and the V segment lost 5 bases, leaving 13 bases of the junction unmatched. This CDR3 is built from 16 residues. Germline loops: CDR1 SGHAT, CDR2 FQNNGV. CDR3 residues: CASSVAGGPGLGEQFF. The CDR3 DNA reads as TGTGCCAGCAGCGTAGCGGGGGGCCCGGGATTAGGTGAGCAGTTCTTC.

This clone was observed a few times. The junction and the germline gene differ at one end; a read error may be behind it. The chain joins TRBV6-5 to TRBJ2-7; maybe TRBD1 (6 bases). Per the germline V gene, CDR1 is MNHEY and CDR2 is SVGAGI. The CDR3 is 14 amino acids. CDR3 region: CASSYSNPGTLLLF. The CDR3, as DNA: TGTGCCAGCAGTTACTCGAACCCAGGGACACTGCTACTGTTC.

The rearrangement joins TRBV1 to TRBJ2-7; TRBD1, as called in the table, went unchecked against the DNA. TRBV1 is labeled a pseudogene. The CDR3 consists of 14 residues. CDR3 bases: TGCACCAGCAGCCCGACGGACAGTACCTACGAGCAGTACTTC. Translation gives CTSSPTDSTYEQYF.

This clone has more than one count but fewer than ten. CDR3 DNA: TGTGCCAGCTCACCTAGTACCGGTTCTGGAGGGGAGACCCAGTACTTC. Its translation is CASSPSTGSGGETQYF. This chain uses TRBV18 with TRBJ2-5; TRBD2 is a possible D gene (6 bases). The CDR3 has 16 amino acids. The ends were cut back, 3 bases at V and 5 bases at J, with 19 bases in the middle. The germline CDR1 and CDR2 sequences are KGHSH and LQKENI.

V is TRBV29-1 and J is TRBJ1-5, with D unresolved. CDR3 size: 13 residues. The V and J ends lost 6 bases and 2 bases respectively, with 11 bases between them. CDR1 and CDR2 from the germline V gene are SQVTM and ANQGSEA. The DNA of the CDR3 is TGCAGCGTACTGGAGGGAGGCAATCAGCCCCAGCATTTT. Its protein is CSVLEGGNQPQHF.

Notes on this clone: This CDR3 is also generated by other DNA sequences in the sample. The chain joins TRBV2 to TRBJ1-5; D remains ambiguous. This CDR3 has 13 amino acids. Germline V lookup: CDR1 SNHLY, CDR2 FYNNEI. V was clipped by 5 bases and J by 4 bases, with 9 bases between them. CDR3 residues: CASSRGGNQPQHF. For the CDR3, the DNA is TGTGCCAGCAGTCGGGGTGGTAATCAGCCCCAGCATTTT.

The rearrangement uses TRBV28 and TRBJ2-7; 12 nucleotides match TRBD1. The CDR3 is 16 residues long. V gave up 6 bases and J gave up 5 bases; unmatched junction bases: 11. Germline CDR1 and CDR2: MDHEN and SYDVKM. CDR3 bases: TGTGCCAGCAGCTATTCGCCTGGGACAGGGGGCGACGAGCAGTACTTC. Translated: CASSYSPGTGGDEQYF.

This clone was seen only a few times. The chain uses TRBV2 and TRBJ1-5, with 7 bases lining up with TRBD1. The junction had 11 bases not matched to a gene; V was cut back by 3 bases and J by 3 bases. Germline CDR1 SNHLY, CDR2 FYNNEI. This CDR3 is 17 amino acids long. CDR3 sequence reads: CASSEEAGGSLNQPQHF. The CDR3 DNA reads as TGTGCCAGCAGTGAGGAGGCAGGGGGTAGCCTCAATCAGCCCCAGCATTTT.

The table lists this clone with a few counts. The chain employs TRBV11-2 and TRBJ2-1, with 12 bases identical to TRBD2. Germline V gene sequence: CDR1 SGHAT, CDR2 FQNNGV. J gave up 5 bases and V 4 bases, and 3 bases lay outside the gene matches. The CDR3 contains 15 residues. CDR3 residues: CASSSTSGGHNEQFF. CDR3 nucleotide sequence: TGTGCCAGCAGCTCCACTAGCGGGGGGCACAATGAGCAGTTCTTC.

This clone was counted a few times. The rearrangement uses TRBV25-1 and TRBJ2-5; D possibly corresponds to TRBD2 (6 bases). V lost 1 base and J 4 bases, leaving 13 bases between the germline ends. The germline gives CDR1 MGHDK, CDR2 SYGVNS. The CDR3 has 15 residues. CDR3 sequence (DNA): TGTGCCAGCAGTGAATTCCGGGGGTACCCAGAGACCCAGTACTTC. Amino acid sequence: CASSEFRGYPETQYF.

The chain joins TRBV9 to TRBJ2-7; 11 bases match TRBD2. This CDR3 is built from 16 residues. The V gene end was trimmed by 0 bases and the J gene end by 3 bases; junction bases not matched to a gene: 5. CDR1 and CDR2 (germline): SGDLS, YYNGEE. DNA for the CDR3: TGTGCCAGCAGCGTAGCGGCTAGCGGGGGGTACTACGAGCAGTACTTC. It is translated as CASSVAASGGYYEQYF. Together with reference TRBV9 and TRBJ2-7, the CDR3 gives the full variable domain: DSGVTQTPKHLITATGQRVTLRCSPRSGDLSVYWYQQSLDQGLQFLIQYYNGEERAKGNILERFSAQQFPDLHSELNLSSLELGDSALYFCASSVAASGGYYEQYFGPGTRLTVT.

This clone was picked up a small number of times. The rearrangement joins TRBV10-3 to TRBJ2-1; 7 bases map to TRBD1. Germline lookup yields CDR1 ENHRY and CDR2 SYGVKD. After removal of 10 bases from V and 5 bases from J, the junction contained 8 bases not matched to a gene. This CDR3 spans 13 amino acids. The CDR3 coding sequence is TGTGCCACCTATCAGGGGGACAACAATGAGCAGTTCTTC. The encoded protein is CATYQGDNNEQFF.

The rearrangement uses TRBV20-1 and TRBJ2-1; no definite D call. Germline lookup yields CDR1 DFQATT and CDR2 SNEGSKA (reference sequence). The CDR3 length is 11 residues. Deletions cut 2 bases from V and 7 bases from J, with 6 bases between. CDR3 residues: CSARLGNEQFF. The DNA of the CDR3 is TGCAGTGCTAGACTAGGAAATGAGCAGTTCTTC.

The rearrangement links TRBV30 to TRBJ2-3; D uncertain. Germline V gene sequence: CDR1 GTSNPN, CDR2 SVGIG (reference sequence). The germline V and J ends were trimmed by 3 bases and 3 bases, with 10 bases remaining between them. The CDR3 spans 13 residues. The CDR3 reads CAWSRTGTDTQYF. The CDR3 coding sequence is TGTGCCTGGAGCAGAACCGGGACAGATACGCAGTATTTT.

This clone was seen a handful of times. This chain connects TRBV6-1 to TRBJ2-1; 13 nucleotides match TRBD2. The V and J ends lost 7 bases and 12 bases, in that order; junction bases with no gene match: 12. The CDR3 loop spans 15 amino acids. Germline V gene lookup returns CDR1 MNHNS and CDR2 SASEGT. The CDR3 loop is CASTAGTSGNLGQFF. The CDR3 DNA follows: TGTGCCAGCACCGCCGGGACTAGCGGGAATTTAGGGCAGTTCTTC.

This clone appeared a few times. The chain is built from TRBV20-1 and TRBJ2-7, with D tentatively TRBD1 (6 bases). Trimming took off 3 bases at V and 7 bases at J, with 10 bases between the two ends. The CDR3 covers 11 residues. Per germline, CDR1 DFQATT and CDR2 SNEGSKA (reference sequence). The CDR3 DNA is TGCAGTGCTAGGCAGGGGAGTGAGCAGTACTTC. Translated, it gives CSARQGSEQYF.